This TCR beta chain was retrieved from a study of cytomegalovirus exposure and HLA in healthy donors. PCR used 60 Vbeta primers and 13 Jbeta primers. Authors' processing steps: As a later analysis found, there were 82 million or so unique TCR beta chains, of which 8.5 million to 13 million were shared. Profiling relied on immunoSEQ multiplex PCR, and the TCRdb table lists in-frame clones only, not all of them. Clonal size and the V and J genes are those of that table, whereas D and trimming came from the DNA. In total, the table holds under 150,000 clones. The germline CDR1 and CDR2 sequences are MDHEN and SYDVKM. The CDR3 spans 12 residues. The V gene lost 8 bases and the J gene lost 5 bases, with 12 bases spanning the gap. Study-wide points: Common viral pathogens seemed to be connected with several of the most significant clusters, according to a later analysis. Rates of TCR association differed by HLA locus in a later analysis, with DRB1 highest and HLA-C lowest.

Concerning this clone: Its antigen remains unknown.

The clonotype originates from a man aged 35 to 55 in good health and CMV-seronegative. The V gene is TRBV28, the J gene TRBJ1-1; TRBD1 might be the D (5 bases). The sample was PBMCs. CDR3 nucleotide sequence: TGTGCCAGCGCCGTTCAGGGTACTGAAGCTTTCTTT. Encoded protein: CASAVQGTEAFF.